Only a few counts were recorded for the clone carrying this T cell receptor beta chain. What it recognizes is unknown. TCRalpha and TCRbeta libraries used 5'RACE with constant-segment primers and UMIs. A single record per CDR3 protein comes from TCRdb applying MiXCR to the 5' RACE reads. The sample contains approximately 440,000 distinct CDR3 sequences, 15% to 20% of which appear only once. CDR3 length equals 15 residues. Germline V lookup: CDR1 SGHRS, CDR2 YFSETQ. After removal of 3 bases from V and 9 bases from J, the junction contained 6 bases not matched to a gene. This record belongs to a study of T-cell memory formation after mild COVID-19. Study-wide context: Clusters of TCRs were largely donor specific.

Whole-study findings and limits: Some clones that responded turned up in pre-infection memory, which suggests that cross-reactive memory joined in.

This clonotype originated in an adult woman who had mild COVID-19 (a few samples of this study predate the infection). Cell type and time point are not known. The chain is built from TRBV5-1 and TRBJ2-1; 13 bases align to TRBD2. The sequencing sample was made of PBMCs or a T cell subset sorted from them (not recorded which). The CDR3 coding sequence is TGCGCCAGCAGCTCAGGACTAGCGGGAGTTACTGAGCAGTTCTTC. It specifies CASSSGLAGVTEQFF.